The present entry profiles one T cell receptor (beta chain) with its context. The clone's antigen remains unknown. No much larger clone is present one base from it, and per-base qualities are unavailable. Library preparation was by 5' RACE. Sequencing was performed on an Illumina HiSeq 2500. A second PCR of about 7 to 12 cycles was run with a J-beta primer mix and a sample-barcoded 5' primer. A template-switch 5' adaptor carrying 12 random nucleotides introduced a unique molecular identifier onto each TCR beta cDNA molecule. Each sample yielded at least 2.5 million CDR3-containing paired-end reads. The Mint cDNA synthesis kit, primed by a TRBC-specific oligonucleotide, was used to synthesize first-strand cDNA from all RNA. Following uracil-DNA glycosylase treatment, a first 18-cycle PCR with universal primers M1SS and BC2_uni_R was performed on all cDNA. In the source study's methods: For normalization, 1 million high-quality reads were randomly selected from each sample, with every read carrying a distinct molecular identifier. Instead of being binned into consensus sequences, reads that shared molecular identifiers were thrown out. MiTCR, with a Q25 quality threshold and the strictest error-elimination algorithm, was used for CDR3 identification, clonotype clustering and error correction. Lower-bound total TCR beta diversity was estimated with a nonparametric unseen species model using Euler transformation. TCRdb itself trimmed the public reads at Q25 with fastp, ran MiXCR and retained productive beta chains. Rows merge per CDR3 protein into single entries with the most common DNA and genes. It is TCRdb's table, rather than the study itself, that gives the V and J calls and clone size. This sample gives about 1.5 million distinct CDR3 sequences in total; approximately 43% of them show up just once. The ten largest clones add up to around 4% of the sample.

Systemically healthy Caucasian individuals from Russia, around 38 in total and aged about 6 to 100 years, were included as donors. Approximately 9.3 milliliters of peripheral blood were collected from each donor into EDTA-treated Vacutainer tubes. Ficoll-Paque density-gradient centrifugation was used to isolate PBMCs, with at least 6.5 million per sample. Total RNA, at least 6 micrograms per sample, was extracted from PBMCs with Trizol reagent. For every donor, an aliquot of PBMCs went through flow cytometry to measure the percentages of naive CD45RAhigh/CD27high T cells. The record originates from a study of blood T cells in healthy people across ages (dated by TCRdb to 2015 to 2017). With respect to the entire study: In model experiments, roughly one uniquely barcoded TCR beta cDNA molecule per two T cells was captured by template switching. Using deep sequencing normalized with unique cDNA molecular identifiers, the study measured how TCR beta repertoire diversity changes with age. To avoid experimental bias, donors of different ages were spread randomly across the sequencing lanes. The donors were divided into four age groups: young (average roughly 17 years), middle-aged (approximately 39), aged (about 56) and long-lived (82). Two additional independent replicas of 1 million unique cDNA reads from the same blood draw were analyzed for two donors (one aged 18 to 30 and one aged 80 or older).

The CDR3 covers 15 residues, taking in both the cysteine and the phenylalanine. The retained sequence is limited to the CDR3, 45 bases, with the frame set at the first base. V is cut by 0 bases and J by 8 bases, and the space between the germline ends is 15 bases. CDR1 and CDR2 are drawn from the germline V gene: SGDLS, YYNGEE. Points the paper makes about the study in general: Compared with the aged group, the long-lived group had more naive CD4+ T cells, fewer expanded clones and increased TCR diversity, suggesting age selection. Total diversity estimates from one million sequenced T cells were considered lower bounds and underestimates. There was a strong correlation between observed TCR beta diversity and the percentage of naive T cells measured by flow cytometry. Because profiling used bulk unsorted PBMCs, naive and antigen-experienced compartments could not be compared conclusively. Observed TCR beta diversity per million T cells fell roughly linearly with age, and a significant reduction was already apparent by age roughly 41. Donor CMV infection status was unknown, potentially confounding age-related changes in expanded clonotypes.

Here the chain combines TRBV9 and TRBJ2-1, and possibly TRBD2, on 6 matching bases. The TCR originated in a young woman in good health. Sequences were obtained from blood. The DNA sequence follows: TGTGCCAGCAGCGTAGGAGGGGACTCCAACGATGAGCAGTTCTTC. The encoded protein is CASSVGGDSNDEQFF. Supplemented by the reference TRBV9 and TRBJ2-1 proteins around the CDR3, the complete variable domain is DSGVTQTPKHLITATGQRVTLRCSPRSGDLSVYWYQQSLDQGLQFLIQYYNGEERAKGNILERFSAQQFPDLHSELNLSSLELGDSALYFCASSVGGDSNDEQFFGPGTRLTVL.